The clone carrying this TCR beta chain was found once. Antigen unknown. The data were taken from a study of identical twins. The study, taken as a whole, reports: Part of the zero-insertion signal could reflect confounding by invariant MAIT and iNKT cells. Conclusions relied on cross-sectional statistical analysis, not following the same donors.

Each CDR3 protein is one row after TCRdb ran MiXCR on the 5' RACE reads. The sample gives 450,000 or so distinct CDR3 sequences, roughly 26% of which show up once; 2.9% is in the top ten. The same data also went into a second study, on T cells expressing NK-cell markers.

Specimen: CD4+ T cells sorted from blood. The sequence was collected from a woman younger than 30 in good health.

The CDR3 sequence: CASSPTRTYEQYF. The DNA for the CDR3 is TGTGCCAGTAGCCCGACGCGTACCTACGAGCAGTACTTC. The V gene is TRBV19, the J gene TRBJ2-7; D ambiguous. The V gene lost 6 bases and the J gene lost 2 bases, with 11 bases spanning the gap. The CDR3 is 13 residues long. Germline V gene lookup returns CDR1 LNHDA and CDR2 SQIVND (reference sequence).